A selection of T cell receptor beta chains follows, all from one sample in a study of T cell changes during pregnancy in multiple sclerosis. Sequenced by immunoSEQ multiplex PCR; TCRdb stores in-frame clones only, minus some. Counted here are about 84,000 clones, 94% occurring once; the ten biggest clones make up around 0.91%. Sequencing used peripheral blood, obtained in the second trimester of pregnancy. The receptors stem from a female donor in good health, enrolled as a control in a pregnancy study. Each CDR3 is given with its conserved first and last residue. Each record gives: V gene, J gene, CDR3 protein.

>TRBV21-1|TRBJ2-3
CASSRTSSDTQYF
>TRBV7-9|TRBJ2-2
CASSPQQGAIGELFF
>TRBV5-4|TRBJ2-5
CASSHSSGRATETQYF
>TRBV5-1|TRBJ2-7
CASSSRTGGSEQYF
>TRBV9|TRBJ2-5
CASSVAGGNQETQYF
>TRBV5-8|TRBJ2-3
CASSLAGGDADTQYF
>TRBV11-2|TRBJ1-1
CASSLQATEAFF
>TRBV28|TRBJ2-1
CASSPQDRHTNEQFF
>TRBV4-2|TRBJ2-7
CASSQERARYEQYF
>TRBV5-8|TRBJ2-7
CASRGGGGKQYF
>TRBV5-4|TRBJ2-2
CASSLKSNQMGELFF
>TRBV19|TRBJ2-1
CASSISGTSSSEQFF
>TRBV5-1|TRBJ2-2
CASSLDRPTGELFF
>TRBV20-1|TRBJ2-1
CSAILGDEQFF
>TRBV18|TRBJ2-7
CASSPPSSYEQYF
>TRBV25-1|TRBJ2-3
CASSPREREGPDTQYF
>TRBV9|TRBJ2-1
CASSPRGLAYNEQFF
>TRBV5-1|TRBJ2-7
CASSLADSPREQYF
>TRBV10-3|TRBJ1-5
CAISGQPGQPQHF
>TRBV5-6|TRBJ2-7
CASSPNDEGYEQYF
>TRBV27|TRBJ2-5
CASRSSGRSQETQYF
>TRBV7-2|TRBJ1-5
CASQYEQGVFQPQHF
>TRBV5-1|TRBJ2-2
CASSITVTGELFF
>TRBV27|TRBJ2-2
CASSLSLYNANTGELFF
>TRBV7-2|TRBJ2-5
CASSPALAGQETQYF
>TRBV19|TRBJ2-3
CATRVAESTDTQYF
>TRBV28|TRBJ2-5
CASSSAGTQHRETQYF
>TRBV27|TRBJ2-4
CASSFQGALGIQYF
>TRBV7-9|TRBJ2-7
CASSPGGAEQYF
>TRBV10-3|TRBJ2-3
CAISELGQTRDTQYF
>TRBV29-1|TRBJ2-5
CSVGAGRETQYF
>TRBV27|TRBJ2-1
CASSFLGGTGGGNEQFF
>TRBV28|TRBJ2-7
CASSPHSGGEYF
>TRBV10-3|TRBJ2-3
CAISESLDSSQYF
>TRBV5-6|TRBJ2-7
CASSPGGQAYEQYF
>TRBV19|TRBJ1-5
CASSEFGGGGSNQPQHF
>TRBV5-1|TRBJ2-6
CASSFRAGANVLTF
>TRBV6-1|TRBJ2-7
CASSSGFRGIGEQYF
>TRBV10-3|TRBJ2-7
CAIRSSGYEQYF
>TRBV7-2|TRBJ1-2
CASSLPYRGQGGYTF
>TRBV5-1|TRBJ2-5
CASSGGGSGETQYF
>TRBV6-1|TRBJ2-7
CASSIATGTYEQYF
>TRBV15|TRBJ1-1
CATSRGRGYTEAFF
>TRBV9|TRBJ2-7
CASSVDAGVYEQYF
>TRBV4-1|TRBJ2-1
CASSQVNNNEQFF
>TRBV6-6|TRBJ2-7
CASSYEGSGRAIF
>TRBV5-1|TRBJ2-7
CASSFYYPYEQYF